Reported below is one T cell receptor beta chain. This receptor's antigen is unknown. No base-level quality is on record; no much larger clone is a single base apart. The immunoSEQ Assay, a bias-controlled multiplex PCR, was used to amplify TCRbeta CDR3 regions from genomic DNA. In the authors' own workflow: The number of nucleated cells in each sample was estimated from the amplification of reference gene primers within the assay. To quantify the absolute abundance of each unique TCRbeta CDR3 rearrangement, sequence reads were collapsed and filtered. Productive Simpson clonality was computed per sample as the square root of Simpson's diversity index over productive rearrangements. Drawn from immuneACCESS, this table holds only the in-frame rearrangements with V and J called that TCRdb kept. Clones are partly lost; checked studies trace under half to an unresolved V gene and leave the rest unexplained. That table furnishes V, J and clone size, whereas the DNA furnished D and trimming. The sample yields around 72,000 clones; roughly 82% were counted once. The top ten constitute around a sixth of the sample.

The data are from a study of blood T cell repertoires in COVID-19 (dated by TCRdb to about 2020). About the study as a whole: Collaborator samples came from the United States, Italy and Spain and covered acute and convalescent phases of COVID-19. Sample metadata almost always included a de-identified subject ID, COVID-19 status, age in years and sex. Deeply sampled blood TCRbeta repertoires from subjects exposed to, actively infected with, or recovered from COVID-19 were included in the dataset. Where available, HLA class I and class II types were obtained from metadata supplied by the sample provider rather than from assay-based typing. The repertoires were made available in a free public database intended to serve as a resource for research on the immune response to SARS-CoV-2. The prospective study material was composed of cDNA or gDNA derived from T cells, B-cell-depleted T cells, or PBMCs. The samples were drawn from the first 160 participants of the ongoing ImmuneRACE study and from 950 to 1,500 subjects provided by 6 global collaborators. Overall study outcomes, separate from this receptor: The quantity of clinical and demographic metadata differed by source and by participant and was supplied without curation.

Whole blood was collected in K2EDTA tubes by collaborating institutions according to the institutions' own protocols. Collaborator samples were shipped for TCRbeta analysis as frozen whole blood, isolated PBMCs, or DNA extracted from either sample type. V lost 6 bases and J lost 6 bases, and the count of bases not matched to a germline gene is 2. The CDR3 spans 11 residues, from the cysteine through the phenylalanine. The entry retains the CDR3 DNA only, 33 bases that are in frame from base 1. According to the germline V gene (reference sequence), CDR1 reads DFQATT and CDR2 reads SNEGSKA. The material sequenced was peripheral blood. The rearrangement joined TRBV20-1 to TRBJ2-7; 10 central nucleotides agree with TRBD1. The sequence was obtained from a human donor in a cohort sampled during active COVID-19. The nucleotide sequence reads TGCAGTGCACGGACAGGGGGCGAGCAGTACTTC. Its coded protein is CSARTGGEQYF.